This T cell receptor beta chain comes out of a study of Ad26.COV2.S vaccination and SARS-CoV-2 variants. Study-level background: Vaccine-arm donor from the placebo-controlled COV1001 Ad26.COV2.S trial.

Overall study findings and caveats: Measures of TCR breadth and depth may have fallen short of total T cell responses. Breadth, reportedly substantial, characterized the spike-specific CD8+ and CD4+ T cell responses after vaccination.

Treatment: roughly 18 received Ad26.COV2.S at low or high dose, single or two shots; roughly five received placebo; per-sample allocation not given. The study sampled participants on day 63 after the first vaccine or placebo injection. Turning to this clone: Its antigen is as yet unknown.

Assay: immunoSEQ multiplex PCR; the TCRdb copy retains only in-frame clones and omits some. The sample holds more than 350,000 clones, about nine tenths seen once. V shed 6 bases and J shed 4 bases, with 13 bases lying between them. CDR3 length equals 14 residues. Germline CDR1 is ENHRY and CDR2 is SYGVKD. The rearrangement links TRBV10-3 to TRBJ1-3; no clear D gene. The origin of this receptor is a person aged 18-65 years who received the Ad26.COV2.S COVID-19 vaccine or a placebo. Sequenced here: peripheral blood, sampled in a trial of Ad26.COV2.S vaccine versus placebo. CDR3 protein: CAIRPPDRGNTIYF. The DNA of the CDR3 is TGTGCCATCAGGCCTCCAGATAGAGGAAACACCATATATTTT.